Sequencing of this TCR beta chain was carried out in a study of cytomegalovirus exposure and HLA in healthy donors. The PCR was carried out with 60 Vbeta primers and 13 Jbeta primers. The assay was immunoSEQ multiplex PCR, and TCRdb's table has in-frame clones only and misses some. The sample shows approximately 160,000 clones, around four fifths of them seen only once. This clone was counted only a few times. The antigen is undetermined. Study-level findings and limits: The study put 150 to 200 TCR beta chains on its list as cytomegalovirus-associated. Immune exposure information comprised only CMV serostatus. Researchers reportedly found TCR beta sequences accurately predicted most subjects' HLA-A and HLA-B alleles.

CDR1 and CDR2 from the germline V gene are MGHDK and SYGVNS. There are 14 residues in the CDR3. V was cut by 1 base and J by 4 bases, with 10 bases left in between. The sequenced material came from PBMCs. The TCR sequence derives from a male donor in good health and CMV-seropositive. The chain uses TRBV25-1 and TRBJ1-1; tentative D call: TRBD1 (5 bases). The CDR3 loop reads CASSEFSGGTEAFF. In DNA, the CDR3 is TGTGCCAGCAGTGAATTCTCGGGGGGCACTGAAGCTTTCTTT.